Presented here are 10 T cell receptor beta chains from one specimen sequenced in a study of OX40 agonist ivuxolimab in advanced cancers. Generated by immunoSEQ multiplex PCR, the TCRdb table keeps only in-frame clones and is missing some. The data contain tens of thousands of clones, around 86% of them seen just once; the ten biggest clones take up approximately 1.7%. The material was CD4+ or CD8+ T cells sorted from blood, obtained in a trial of the OX40 agonist ivuxolimab. The receptors here all came from an adult with an advanced solid tumor such as melanoma, head and neck, liver or kidney cancer.

On this clone itself: Within the sample, other DNA sequences also encode this same CDR3. The rearrangement uses TRBV6-5 and TRBJ2-2; D is uncertain. CDR3 size: 15 residues. Germline CDR1 and CDR2: MNHEY and SVGAGI. The V and J ends lost 1 base and 0 bases respectively, with 6 bases between them. CDR3: CASSYWQTNTGELFF. In nucleotides, the CDR3 is TGTGCCAGCAGTTACTGGCAGACGAACACCGGGGAGCTGTTTTTT.

This sequence joins TRBV28 and TRBJ2-7, with D maybe TRBD1 (5 bases). The germline V gene has CDR1 MDHEN and CDR2 SYDVKM. This CDR3 region has 15 residues. Trimming left V 8 bases short and J 3 bases short, with 20 bases between. In DNA form, the CDR3 reads TGTGCCAGCTCCAAACATGCAGGGATGGTCTACGAGCAGTACTTC. This codes for CASSKHAGMVYEQYF. The variable domain in full, with the rest retrieved from reference TRBV28 and TRBJ2-7, is DVKVTQSSRYLVKRTGEKVFLECVQDMDHENMFWYRQDPGLGLRLIYFSYDVKMKEKGDIPEGYSVSREKKERFSLILESASTNQTSMYLCASSKHAGMVYEQYFGPGTRLTVT.

This chain uses TRBV28 with TRBJ1-4; D remains ambiguous. The ends were cut back, 2 bases at V and 14 bases at J, with 15 bases in the middle. Germline CDR1 and CDR2: MDHEN and SYDVKM. This CDR3 has 13 amino acids. The CDR3 DNA reads TGTGCCAGCAGTTTACCGCACGGAGAAGTCCTGTTTTTT. Encoded protein: CASSLPHGEVLFF.

The chain is built from TRBV7-8 and TRBJ2-5, with a possible D match to TRBD1 (5 bases). Germline V CDR1 and CDR2: SGHVS, FQNEAQ. This CDR3 comprises 16 residues. V gave up 1 base and J gave up 0 bases, with 12 bases separating them. DNA for the CDR3: TGTGCCAGCAGCTTAGTCCTCAGGGCGTACCAAGAGACCCAGTACTTC. It translates to CASSLVLRAYQETQYF.

The chain recombines TRBV6-5 with TRBJ2-2; D is possibly TRBD2 (6 bases). CDR1 and CDR2 (germline): MNHEY, SVGAGI. The CDR3 consists of 14 residues. V was trimmed by 5 bases and J by 7 bases, leaving 14 bases between them. The CDR3 spells CASSLGGLVGELFF. As DNA, the CDR3 is TGTGCCAGCAGTCTAGGAGGGCTTGTCGGGGAGCTGTTTTTT.

The chain carries TRBV18 and TRBJ1-5; 7 bases fit TRBD1. Unmatched junction bases numbered 5, after V lost 3 bases and J lost 3 bases. The CDR3 covers 15 residues. Germline values: CDR1 KGHSH, CDR2 LQKENI. The CDR3 nucleotides read TGTGCCAGCTCACCTGAACAGGGGACCAATCAGCCCCAGCATTTT. It codes for CASSPEQGTNQPQHF. Drawing the rest from reference TRBV18 and TRBJ1-5, the complete variable domain is NAGVMQNPRHLVRRRGQEARLRCSPMKGHSHVYWYRQLPEEGLKFMVYLQKENIIDESGMPKERFSAEFPKEGPSILRIQQVVRGDSAAYFCASSPEQGTNQPQHFGDGTRLSIL.

This clone has only a few counts. The chain joins TRBV7-2 to TRBJ1-2; TRBD1 aligns across 9 bases. Germline V lookup: CDR1 SGHTA, CDR2 FQGNSA. This CDR3 has 15 amino acids. V shed 1 base and J 6 bases; nucleotides not matched to a gene: 6. The CDR3 spells CASSLGPRQGDGYTF. CDR3 coding DNA: TGTGCCAGCAGCTTAGGACCTCGACAGGGGGATGGCTACACCTTC.

This clone was recorded only once. V is TRBV9 and J is TRBJ1-4; a possible D gene is TRBD1 (5 bases). From germline, CDR1 is SGDLS and CDR2 YYNGEE. V was pared by 4 bases and J by 8 bases, with 12 bases between. This CDR3 spans 13 amino acids. CDR3 region: CASSSGVREKLFF. CDR3 DNA: TGTGCCAGCAGCTCGGGGGTGCGGGAAAAACTGTTTTTT.

This clone showed up just a few times. This chain uses TRBV4-1 with TRBJ2-1; D tentatively reads TRBD1 or TRBD2 (5 bases each). Germline CDR1 reads MGHRA; CDR2 reads YSYEKL. V dropped 4 bases and J dropped 7 bases, with 20 bases sitting between them. This CDR3 comprises 16 residues. In DNA form, the CDR3 reads TGCGCCAGCAGCCGAGCTTCATTGGGACGGTGGAATGAGCAGTTCTTC. Protein sequence: CASSRASLGRWNEQFF.

V usage is TRBV18 and J usage is TRBJ2-2; possibly TRBD1 for D (6 bases). The CDR3 is 14 amino acids. With 4 bases removed from V and 0 bases from J, the gap between germline ends came to 6 bases. The germline V gene encodes CDR1 KGHSH and CDR2 LQKENI. CDR3 loop: CASSQGANTGELFF. CDR3 in DNA: TGTGCCAGCTCACAGGGGGCGAACACCGGGGAGCTGTTTTTT.